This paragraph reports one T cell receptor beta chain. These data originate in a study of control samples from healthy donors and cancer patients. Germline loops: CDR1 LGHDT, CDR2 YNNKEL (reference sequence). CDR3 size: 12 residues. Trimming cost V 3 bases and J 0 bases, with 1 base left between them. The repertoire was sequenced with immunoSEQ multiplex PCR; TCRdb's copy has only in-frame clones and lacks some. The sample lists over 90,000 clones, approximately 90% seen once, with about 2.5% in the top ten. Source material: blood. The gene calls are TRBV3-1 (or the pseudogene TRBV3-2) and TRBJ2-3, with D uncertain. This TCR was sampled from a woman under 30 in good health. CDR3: CASSHSTDTQYF. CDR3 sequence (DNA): TGTGCCAGCAGCCACAGCACAGATACGCAGTATTTT.